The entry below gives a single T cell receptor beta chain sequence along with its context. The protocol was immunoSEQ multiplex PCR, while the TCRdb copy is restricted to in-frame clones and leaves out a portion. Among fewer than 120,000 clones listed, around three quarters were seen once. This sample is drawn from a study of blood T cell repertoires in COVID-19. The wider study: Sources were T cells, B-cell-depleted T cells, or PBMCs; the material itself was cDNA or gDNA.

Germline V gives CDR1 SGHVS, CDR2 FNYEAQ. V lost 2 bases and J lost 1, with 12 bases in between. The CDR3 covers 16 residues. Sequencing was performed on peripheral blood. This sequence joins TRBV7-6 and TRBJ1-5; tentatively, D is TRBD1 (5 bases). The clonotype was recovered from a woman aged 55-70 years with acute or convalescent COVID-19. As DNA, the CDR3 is TGTGCCAGCAGCTTAACAGGCACCGGGAGCAATCAGCCCCAGCATTTT. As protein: CASSLTGTGSNQPQHF.